This paragraph reports one T cell receptor (beta chain). The antigen is not known. The CDR3 extends over 18 amino acids. The V gene end was trimmed by 3 bases and the J gene end by 7 bases; junction bases not matched to a gene: 15. CDR1 and CDR2 (germline): SGHNT, YYREEE (reference sequence). This record belongs to a study of human T cells and chemical hapten exposure. Study details: Alopecia areata, totalis or universalis was found in mostly female patients.

Whole-study findings and limits: Patch test score was positively correlated with the counts of TCRs that had expanded at PT1.

Time point given: patch test 1, 2 weeks after DPC sensitization. As to treatment: therapeutic diphenylcyclopropenone sensitization with weekly scalp DPC. TCRdb re-called the RACE reads with MiXCR, one entry per CDR3 protein. The sample includes approximately 400,000 distinct CDR3 sequences, about 4.4% of them seen just once. V and J are TRBV5-4 and TRBJ2-2; 10 bases match TRBD2. The sequencing here drew on whole blood, taken in connection with sensitization to the hapten diphenylcyclopropenone (DPC). The source of this sequence is a woman in her forties or fifties with alopecia areata. Some clones in this sample may be carry-over from other donors' samples. CDR3 amino acids: CASSSAGLAGVLGGELFF. CDR3 coding DNA: TGTGCCAGCAGCTCGGCGGGGCTAGCGGGAGTCTTGGGCGGGGAGCTGTTTTTT.